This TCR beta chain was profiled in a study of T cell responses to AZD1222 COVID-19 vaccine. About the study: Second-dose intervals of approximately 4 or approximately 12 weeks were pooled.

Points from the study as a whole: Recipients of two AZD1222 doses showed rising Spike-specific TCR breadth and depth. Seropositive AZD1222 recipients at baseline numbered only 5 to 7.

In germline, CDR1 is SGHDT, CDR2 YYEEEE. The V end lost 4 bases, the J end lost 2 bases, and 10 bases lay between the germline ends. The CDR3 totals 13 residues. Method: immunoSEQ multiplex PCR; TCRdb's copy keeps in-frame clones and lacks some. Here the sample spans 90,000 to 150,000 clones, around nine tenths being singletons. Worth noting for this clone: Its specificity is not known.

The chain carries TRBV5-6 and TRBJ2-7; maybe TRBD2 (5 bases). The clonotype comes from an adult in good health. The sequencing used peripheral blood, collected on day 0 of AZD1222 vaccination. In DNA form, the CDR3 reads TGTGCCAGCAGCCGGGGTTCCACCTACGAGCAGTACTTC. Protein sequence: CASSRGSTYEQYF.